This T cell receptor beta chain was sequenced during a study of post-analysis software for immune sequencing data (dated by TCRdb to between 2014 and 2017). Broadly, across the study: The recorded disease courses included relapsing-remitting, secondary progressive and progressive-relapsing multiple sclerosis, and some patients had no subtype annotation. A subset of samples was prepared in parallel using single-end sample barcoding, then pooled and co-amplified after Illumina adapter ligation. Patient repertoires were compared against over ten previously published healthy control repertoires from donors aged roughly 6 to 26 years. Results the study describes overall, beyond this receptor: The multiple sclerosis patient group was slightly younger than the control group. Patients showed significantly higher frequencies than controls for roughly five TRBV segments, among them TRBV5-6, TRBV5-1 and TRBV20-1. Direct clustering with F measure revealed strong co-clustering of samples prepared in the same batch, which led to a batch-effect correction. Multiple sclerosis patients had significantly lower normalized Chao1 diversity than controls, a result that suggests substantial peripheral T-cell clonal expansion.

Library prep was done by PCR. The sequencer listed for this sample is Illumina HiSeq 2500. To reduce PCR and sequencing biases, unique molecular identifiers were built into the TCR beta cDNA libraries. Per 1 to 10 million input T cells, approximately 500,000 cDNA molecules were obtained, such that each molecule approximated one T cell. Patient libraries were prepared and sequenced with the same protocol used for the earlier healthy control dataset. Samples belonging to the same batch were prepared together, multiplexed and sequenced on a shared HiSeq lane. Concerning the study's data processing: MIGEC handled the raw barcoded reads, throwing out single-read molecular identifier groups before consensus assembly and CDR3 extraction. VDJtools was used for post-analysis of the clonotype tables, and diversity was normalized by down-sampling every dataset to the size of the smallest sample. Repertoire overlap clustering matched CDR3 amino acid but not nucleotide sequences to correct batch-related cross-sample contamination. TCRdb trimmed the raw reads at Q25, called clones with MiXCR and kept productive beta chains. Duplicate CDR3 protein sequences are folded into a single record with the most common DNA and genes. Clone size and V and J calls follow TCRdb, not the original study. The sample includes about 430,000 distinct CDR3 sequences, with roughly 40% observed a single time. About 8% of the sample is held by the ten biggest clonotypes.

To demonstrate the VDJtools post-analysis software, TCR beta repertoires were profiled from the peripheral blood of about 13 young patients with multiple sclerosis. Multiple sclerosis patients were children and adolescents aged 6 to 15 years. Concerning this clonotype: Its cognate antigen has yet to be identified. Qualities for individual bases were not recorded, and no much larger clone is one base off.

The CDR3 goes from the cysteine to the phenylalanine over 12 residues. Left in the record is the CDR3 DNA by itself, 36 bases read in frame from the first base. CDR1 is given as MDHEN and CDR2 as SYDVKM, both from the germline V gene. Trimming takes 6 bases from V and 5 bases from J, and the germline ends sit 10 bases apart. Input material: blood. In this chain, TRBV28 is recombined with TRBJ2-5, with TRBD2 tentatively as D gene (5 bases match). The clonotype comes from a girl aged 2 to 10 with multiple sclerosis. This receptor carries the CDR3 CASSSGSETQYF. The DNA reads TGTGCCAGCAGCTCGGGGAGTGAGACCCAGTACTTC.